The 27 T cell receptor beta chains below all came from one sample that was sequenced in a study of glioma-infiltrating T cells (dated by TCRdb to about 2016). TCRdb records Illumina MiSeq as the sequencer. TCR alpha and beta CDR3 regions were amplified with the iRepertoire nested amplicon-rescue multiplex PCR (arm-PCR) platform from RNA. TCRdb's own reprocessing of the public reads used fastp at Q25 and MiXCR and kept productive beta chains. Identical CDR3 proteins give one entry, which carries the most common genes and DNA. This sample holds more than 9,000 distinct CDR3 sequences; around 27% were observed only once. 40% to 55% of the sample lies in the top ten. Sequenced input: glioma tissue, nonneoplastic brain tissue, or PBMCs (not recorded which). These receptors originate from a human donor with low-grade glioma or glioblastoma, undergoing nonglioma brain surgery, or in good health (not recorded which).

The V and J genes are TRBV19 and TRBJ1-2, with TRBD1 as a possible D gene (6 bases). The CDR3 totals 13 residues. CDR1 and CDR2 (germline): LNHDA, SQIVND (reference sequence). V was clipped by 8 bases and J by 4 bases, with 14 bases between them. CDR3 in amino acids: CASGSRGSYGYTF. CDR3 nucleotides: TGTGCCAGTGGCTCCAGGGGTAGCTATGGCTACACCTTC.

The V gene is TRBV11-2, the J gene TRBJ2-3, with D maybe TRBD1 (5 bases). Germline CDR1 is SGHAT and CDR2 is FQNNGV. The CDR3 runs 12 residues. V was cut by 2 bases and J by 6 bases, with 6 bases left in between. The CDR3 DNA follows: TGTGCCAGCAGCTTATCAGGGGATACGCAGTATTTT. It encodes CASSLSGDTQYF.

The rearrangement joins TRBV3-1 to TRBJ2-3; D gene uncertain. The CDR3 contains 15 residues. V lost 2 bases and J lost 5, with 14 bases in between. Germline V gene data show CDR1 as LGHDT and CDR2 as YNNKEL (reference sequence). The CDR3 sequence: CASSQSPGRQDTQYF. CDR3 DNA: TGTGCCAGCAGCCAAAGCCCGGGTAGACAAGATACGCAGTATTTT.

A few counts support this clonotype. Since a much larger clone is just one base distant, this may be a read error. The conserved closing phenylalanine or tryptophan is absent in this CDR3, likely reflecting a read error. The chain employs TRBV6-1 and TRBJ2-5, with D possibly being TRBD1 (6 bases). Trimming cost V 7 bases and J 2 bases, with 14 bases left between them. The CDR3 is made up of 14 amino acids. CDR1 is MNHNS, CDR2 SASEGT, per germline. The CDR3 is CASKRTVSQETQYL. In nucleotides, the CDR3 is TGTGCCAGCAAAAGGACAGTCTCTCAAGAGACCCAGTACCTC.

This sequence joins TRBV24-1 and TRBJ2-2; 9 bases match TRBD1. This CDR3 region has 19 residues. CDR1 is KGHDR, CDR2 SFDVKD, per germline. V lost 4 bases and J lost 2; bases outside the gene matches: 13. The CDR3 protein is CATSDTYSDRGKNTGELFF. In DNA form, the CDR3 reads TGTGCCACCAGTGACACGTACTCGGACAGGGGCAAAAACACCGGGGAGCTGTTTTTT.

This clonotype is medium-sized (0.01 to 0.1%). This chain connects TRBV20-1 to TRBJ1-1; a possible D gene is TRBD1 (6 bases). CDR1 is DFQATT and CDR2 is SNEGSKA in the germline V gene (reference sequence). This CDR3 region has 12 residues. V was trimmed by 6 bases and J by 5 bases, leaving 13 bases between them. The CDR3 bases are TGCAGTGCGGATACAGGGCCGACTGAAGCTTTCTTT. Its translation is CSADTGPTEAFF.

The gene calls are TRBV6-1 and TRBJ1-2, with 8 positions matching TRBD1. The germline gives CDR1 MNHNS, CDR2 SASEGT. The V and J ends lost 2 bases and 8 bases, in that order; junction bases with no gene match: 22. This CDR3 is built from 19 residues. The CDR3 reads CASSENSSTGVFRGGGYTF. As DNA, the CDR3 is TGTGCCAGCAGTGAAAATAGCTCGACAGGGGTATTTCGAGGTGGGGGCTACACCTTC.

This clonotype has a count of ten or more. The chain is built from TRBV27 and TRBJ1-4; no reliable D call. Trimming cost V 1 base and J 10 bases, with 19 bases left between them. This CDR3 has 16 amino acids. The germline CDR1 and CDR2 sequences are MNHEY and SMNVEV (reference sequence). The CDR3 bases are TGTGCCAGCAGTTTATGGGCAGGACCTCCCGCAGGAAAACTGTTTTTT. It is translated as CASSLWAGPPAGKLFF.

V and J are TRBV20-1 and TRBJ2-1; perhaps TRBD1 as D (5 bases). In germline, CDR1 is DFQATT, CDR2 SNEGSKA (reference sequence). This CDR3 spans 13 amino acids. V was shortened by 4 bases and J by 10 bases, with 17 bases between the two germline ends. Here the CDR3 DNA reads TGCAGTGCTATCCCGCAAGGACAAGGGGAGCAGTTCTTC. Encoded protein: CSAIPQGQGEQFF.

This clonotype was recorded at least ten times. The chain couples TRBV25-1 to TRBJ1-2, with D maybe TRBD1 (5 bases). In germline, CDR1 is MGHDK, CDR2 SYGVNS. V shed 6 bases and J shed 2 bases, with 10 bases lying between them. The length of the CDR3 is 13 residues. The CDR3 bases are TGTGCCAGCAGAGGGGAGGGGAACTATGGCTACACCTTC. It is translated as CASRGEGNYGYTF.

By sample fraction, this clonotype is medium-sized. The V call is TRBV20-1, the J call TRBJ1-1, with 7 nucleotides matching TRBD1. With V trimmed by 3 bases and J by 2 bases, 6 bases remained unmatched. CDR1 DFQATT and CDR2 SNEGSKA come from the germline V gene (reference sequence). The CDR3 consists of 14 residues. CDR3 bases: TGCAGTGCTAGGTACAGGGGCGCCAACACTGAAGCTTTCTTT. The encoded protein is CSARYRGANTEAFF.

In this sample, this clonotype turned up a few times. The chain is built from TRBV7-9 and TRBJ2-7, with D perhaps given as TRBD1 or TRBD2 (5 bases each). Trimming stripped 5 bases from V and 4 bases from J, with 15 bases between. This CDR3 comprises 14 residues. Germline V gene sequence: CDR1 SEHNR, CDR2 FQNEAQ (reference sequence). This CDR3 is CASSLDGDGYEQYF. CDR3 in DNA: TGTGCCAGCAGCCTAGATGGGGACGGGTACGAGCAGTACTTC. Variable domain in full (rest from reference TRBV7-9 and TRBJ2-7): DTGVSQNPRHKITKRGQNVTFRCDPISEHNRLYWYRQTLGQGPEFLTYFQNEAQLEKSRLLSDRFSAERPKGSFSTLEIQRTEQGDSAMYLCASSLDGDGYEQYFGPGTRLTVT.

This clonotype has more than one count but fewer than ten. The gene calls are TRBV7-2 and TRBJ1-1; D possibly corresponds to TRBD1 (5 bases). Between the trimmed V and J ends, which lost 2 bases and 0 bases, there was a span of 13 bases. The CDR3 has 16 amino acids. The germline V gene encodes CDR1 SGHTA and CDR2 FQGNSA. The CDR3 loop reads CASSLLRGDMNTEAFF. CDR3 DNA: TGTGCCAGCAGCTTACTTAGGGGAGACATGAACACTGAAGCTTTCTTT.

This clonotype was picked up a small number of times. CDR3 nucleotide sequence: TGTGCCAGCTCCCCCTCAGGGAGGTCCCGTCTTAACGCTGAAGCTTTCTTT. Translated, it gives CASSPSGRSRLNAEAFF. The rearrangement links TRBV27 to TRBJ1-1; D possibly corresponds to TRBD1 (5 bases). The CDR3 has 17 amino acids. Trimming took off 8 bases at V and 6 bases at J, with 28 bases between the two ends. In germline, CDR1 is MNHEY, CDR2 SMNVEV (reference sequence).

Regarding this clonotype: Compared with germline, one end of the junction differs, possibly owing to a read error. The chain uses TRBV6-1 and TRBJ2-1; no clear D. The V gene's germline CDR1 is MNHNS and CDR2 SASEGT. The CDR3 loop spans 15 amino acids. The CDR3 protein is CASSELFSSYNGQFF. Here the CDR3 DNA reads TGTGCCAGCAGTGAACTGTTTAGCTCCTACAATGGGCAGTTCTTC.

This clonotype was counted ten times or more. The rearrangement joins TRBV20-1 to TRBJ2-1; 7 bases line up with TRBD2. Losses at the gene ends were 3 bases for V and 2 bases for J; bases not matched to a gene: 13. The CDR3 length is 17 residues. In germline, CDR1 is DFQATT, CDR2 SNEGSKA (reference sequence). The DNA of the CDR3 is TGCAGTGCTAGGTATCTTGTGAGGGAGGGCCCCTACAATGAGCAGTTCTTC. It codes for CSARYLVREGPYNEQFF.

There are a few counts of this clonotype. The rearrangement links TRBV29-1 to TRBJ2-1, with TRBD2 matching 11 bases. Germline V gene sequence: CDR1 SQVTM, CDR2 ANQGSEA. V lost 5 bases to trimming and J lost 7 bases; unmatched junction nucleotides: 10. CDR3 length: 15 amino acids. The CDR3: CSVPPKGLAVNEQFF. CDR3 coding DNA: TGCAGCGTTCCCCCGAAGGGACTAGCGGTTAATGAGCAGTTCTTC.

This clonotype came up many times. The rearrangement joins TRBV28 to TRBJ1-2; D unclear. CDR1 is MDHEN, CDR2 SYDVKM, per germline. The CDR3 contains 12 residues. V shed 6 bases and J shed 8 bases, with 13 bases lying between them. CDR3 sequence: CASRANYEGYTF. In nucleotides, the CDR3 is TGTGCCAGCAGGGCAAATTACGAAGGCTACACCTTC.

Concerning this clonotype itself: This is likely a read error, given that the CDR3 carries no conserved phenylalanine or tryptophan at its end. The chain employs TRBV27 and TRBJ2-1; 8 nucleotides line up with TRBD2. Germline lookup yields CDR1 MNHEY and CDR2 SMNVEV (reference sequence). The CDR3 consists of 14 residues. DNA for the CDR3: TGTGCCACCAGTGCACTAGCGGCCTACAATGAGCAGTTCCTC. This encodes CATSALAAYNEQFL.

This clonotype showed up many times. This chain joins TRBV6-1 and TRBJ2-4; the D gene is possibly TRBD2 (6 bases). Germline V gene lookup returns CDR1 MNHNS and CDR2 SASEGT. The CDR3 length is 14 residues. The germline V and J ends were trimmed by 8 bases and 9 bases, with 20 bases remaining between them. DNA for the CDR3: TGTGCCAGCCCACGAAAGGGACTCGAGAGCATTCAGTACTTC. Residues: CASPRKGLESIQYF.

The V call is TRBV6-1, the J call TRBJ2-7; the match to TRBD2 covers 12 bases. The junction had 10 bases not matched to a gene; V was cut back by 6 bases and J by 7 bases. The CDR3 consists of 15 residues. CDR1 MNHNS and CDR2 SASEGT come from the germline V gene. Written as DNA, the CDR3 is TGTGCCAGCAGCCCGGAACTAGCGGGAGGTGGAGAGCAGTACTTC. Amino acid sequence: CASSPELAGGGEQYF.

The sample holds many counts of this clonotype. The V and J genes are TRBV27 and TRBJ2-1, with TRBD1 matching 11 bases. Trimming cost V 7 bases and J 6 bases; bases outside gene matches: 8. The germline V gene has CDR1 MNHEY and CDR2 SMNVEV (reference sequence). The CDR3 sequence is 15 residues long. The CDR3 bases are TGTGCCAGCATGTCCGGGACAGGGGGATTCAATGAGCAGTTCTTC. This encodes CASMSGTGGFNEQFF.

Concerning this clonotype itself: A junction end diverges from the germline sequence, so it may reflect a read error. This rearrangement joins TRBV6-1 to TRBJ1-5, with unresolved D. Germline V CDR1 and CDR2: MNHNS, SASEGT. This CDR3 is 12 amino acids long. The CDR3 region has the DNA TGTGCCATCAGTGATGGTGGCGGGACCCAGCATTTT. This translates into CAISDGGGTQHF.

Many counts were recorded for this clonotype. The gene calls are TRBV27 and TRBJ2-1; 7 nucleotides agree with TRBD2. The CDR3 loop spans 16 amino acids. Germline V gene sequence: CDR1 MNHEY, CDR2 SMNVEV (reference sequence). V was pared by 6 bases and J by 7 bases, with 15 bases of the junction left unmatched. The CDR3 region is CASRRGAGRGVNEQFF. The DNA of the CDR3 is TGTGCCAGCAGGAGGGGAGCGGGAAGGGGAGTAAATGAGCAGTTCTTC.

In its sample, this clonotype was seen once. A much larger clone lies one base from this, so it may be a read error. The chain joins TRBV28 to TRBJ2-3; 8 nucleotides align to TRBD1. V shed 5 bases and J 2 bases; nucleotides not matched to a gene: 6. CDR3 length: 15 amino acids. Germline-derived CDR1 and CDR2 are MDHEN and SYDVKM. This CDR3 reads CASSTRTGITDTQYF. CDR3 bases: TGTGCCAGCAGTACTAGGACAGGGATCACAGATACGCAGTATTTT.

The V call is TRBV27, the J call TRBJ2-3; D call uncertain. CDR1 is MNHEY, CDR2 SMNVEV, per germline (reference sequence). V gave up 3 bases and J gave up 11 bases, with 12 bases separating them. The CDR3 runs to 12 residues. CDR3 region: CASSFGRGEQYF. The CDR3 DNA reads TGTGCCAGCAGTTTCGGGCGAGGTGAGCAGTATTTT.

Ten or more counts support this clonotype. The chain couples TRBV6-1 to TRBJ2-1, with TRBD2 matching 8 bases. The junction had 20 bases not matched to a gene; V was cut back by 5 bases and J by 8 bases. Germline CDR1 is MNHNS and CDR2 is SASEGT. This CDR3 has 18 residues. CDR3 sequence: CASSSRRLAGGHEDEQFF. The DNA of the CDR3 is TGTGCCAGCAGTTCGCGCCGTTTGGCGGGAGGCCACGAGGATGAGCAGTTCTTC.